This T cell receptor (beta chain) was observed in a study of cytomegalovirus exposure and HLA in healthy donors. PCR was performed using 60 Vbeta and 13 Jbeta primers. Method: immunoSEQ multiplex PCR; TCRdb's copy keeps in-frame clones and lacks some. Found here are about 97,000 clones, around four fifths of them singletons; the top ten hold 3.5% to 5%. Points from the study as a whole: As a later analysis revealed, most CMV-associated TCR beta chains appeared HLA-restricted. For most TCR sequences rarity was the rule, although some public TCRs occurred in many donors. What TCR beta sequences reportedly achieved was accurate prediction of HLA-A and HLA-B alleles in most subjects.

This clone was counted only a few times. The antigen remains unidentified. The CDR3 is 11 amino acids. Germline loops: CDR1 MNHEY, CDR2 SMNVEV (reference sequence). The germline V and J ends were trimmed by 6 bases and 15 bases, with 15 bases remaining between them. The chain recombines TRBV27 with TRBJ2-1; possibly TRBD1 for D (6 bases). Material: PBMCs. The clonotype comes from a man aged 40-49 years in good health and CMV-seronegative. The CDR3, as DNA: TGTGCCAGCAGCCACAGGGTGCTTTGGTTCTTC. This encodes CASSHRVLWFF.